This T cell receptor (beta chain) was sequenced in a study of CD8 T cells in Susac syndrome. Overall study: Clinically active disease was present in 5 or 6 of the sequenced Susac syndrome patients. Eight of these patients were in remission.

Reverse transcription of about 0.45 to 1 ug RNA was carried out with random hexamers. It was immunoSEQ multiplex PCR that amplified TCR beta CDR3 across 54 Vbeta and 13 Jbeta. Each CDR3 protein gets one entry after TCRdb re-called the immunoSEQ multiplex PCR reads with MiXCR. The table lists about 190,000 distinct CDR3 sequences, about 91% of them singletons. Only one count was recorded for this clonotype. J gave up 7 bases and V 2 bases, and 11 bases lay outside the gene matches. The CDR3 is made up of 16 amino acids. The V gene's germline CDR1 is MGHRA and CDR2 YSYEKL. This receptor was obtained from a human donor with Susac syndrome. Sequencing used CD4+ T cells from PBMCs. The chain couples TRBV4-1 to TRBJ2-1; 7 nucleotides align to TRBD1. The CDR3 DNA reads TGCGCCAGCAGCCAACCCGGGACAGCGACTTATAATGAGCAGTTCTTC. Protein sequence: CASSQPGTATYNEQFF.